The clone carrying this T cell receptor (beta chain) has just a few counts. The antigen is not known. This specimen belongs to a study of spatial heterogeneity in lung cancer. Study context: Sequencing covered available follow-up PBMC samples collected a median of roughly 2 years after resection. The study consistently detected more beta-chain than alpha-chain sequences. Regarding the study as a whole: Blood contained ubiquitous expanded tumor TCRs more at resection than at follow-up.

Germline CDR1 SGHAT, CDR2 FQNNGV. Deletions cut 6 bases from V and 10 bases from J, with 12 bases between. The CDR3 spans 11 residues. TCRdb recomputed calls from the 5' RACE reads with MiXCR, one row per CDR3 protein. The sample carries tens of thousands of distinct CDR3 sequences, roughly a fifth recorded once. Stated time point: blood at routine non-recurrence follow-up after resection. The specimen comprised PBMCs, sampled at follow-up. This clonotype was sampled from a male donor with early-stage non-small cell lung cancer. The gene calls are TRBV11-2 and TRBJ1-1; possible D gene TRBD1, 5 bases. CDR3 DNA: TGTGCCAGCAGTTCAGGGTATACAGCTTTCTTT. Translation gives CASSSGYTAFF.